The 17 T cell receptor beta chains below all came from one sample that was sequenced in a study of T cells in Graves' hyperthyroidism and ophthalmopathy. RNA transcripts provided the source from which TCR beta CDR3 regions were amplified. First-round RT-PCR of the TCR CDR3 relied on the HTBI primer set. TCRdb re-analysed the multiplex PCR reads in MiXCR, keeping a single row per CDR3 protein. Of more than 300,000 distinct CDR3 sequences in the sample, approximately 18% are singletons; the top ten hold over 35%. The sequenced sample consisted of blood. The receptors stem from a man between 18 and 35 years old with Graves' ophthalmopathy.

This clonotype turned up a few times. This chain joins TRBV6-1 and TRBJ2-5; D gene ambiguous. V lost 6 bases to trimming and J lost 2 bases, with 10 bases between them. This CDR3 has 13 residues. CDR1 is MNHNS, CDR2 SASEGT, per germline. In DNA, the CDR3 is TGTGCCAGCAGGCTGTCAGGTCAAGAGACCCAGTACTTC. This sequence encodes CASRLSGQETQYF.

Concerning this clonotype itself: This may come from a read error, since a much larger clone is one base off. The chain links TRBV11-2 to TRBJ2-5; 8 bases are a match to TRBD2. The CDR3 has 14 residues. Germline CDR1 SGHAT, CDR2 FQNNGV. CDR3 loop: CASSLAGGPETHYF. In DNA, the CDR3 is TGTGCCAGCAGCTTAGCGGGGGGGCCTGAGACCCATTACTTC.

The table lists this clonotype with many counts. V usage is TRBV2 and J usage is TRBJ1-1, with TRBD1 matching 7 bases. The CDR3 is 15 residues long. The V gene's germline CDR1 is SNHLY and CDR2 FYNNEI. V lost 5 bases to trimming and J lost 1 base; unmatched junction nucleotides: 7. The CDR3 here is CASSRSGTENTEAFF. CDR3 nucleotide sequence: TGTGCCAGCAGTAGATCCGGGACAGAGAACACTGAAGCTTTCTTT.

Note on this clonotype: The CDR3 does not end in the conserved phenylalanine or tryptophan, so this is likely a read error. This chain connects TRBV10-3 to TRBJ1-1; no clear D. The germline V gene encodes CDR1 ENHRY and CDR2 SYGVKD. The CDR3 runs 16 residues. With 7 bases removed from V and 3 bases from J, the gap between germline ends came to 21 bases. CDR3 DNA sequence: TGTGCCATCAAGCTCGGAACAGCCGGATTAGACACTGAAGCTTTCCTT. This sequence encodes CAIKLGTAGLDTEAFL.

The genes are TRBV20-1 and TRBJ2-7; D assignment may be TRBD1 or TRBD2 (5 bases each). Deletions cut 2 bases from V and 7 bases from J, with 24 bases between. The CDR3 runs 16 residues. Germline V gene sequence: CDR1 DFQATT, CDR2 SNEGSKA (reference sequence). The CDR3 reads CSARLPWSSLRGEQYF. The DNA for the CDR3 is TGCAGTGCTAGACTTCCTTGGTCCTCTTTGAGGGGAGAGCAGTACTTC.

The chain links TRBV7-9 to TRBJ1-2, with TRBD1 identical over 7 bases. CDR1 and CDR2 from the germline V gene are SEHNR and FQNEAQ (reference sequence). V was pared by 5 bases and J by 4 bases, with 7 bases of the junction left unmatched. The CDR3 spans 14 residues. The CDR3 DNA sequence: TGTGCCAGCAGCCCAGGGACAGCGATCTATGGCTACACCTTC. Translated: CASSPGTAIYGYTF.

In this sample, this clonotype turned up a few times. The chain links TRBV6-5 to TRBJ1-4; TRBD1 is a possible D gene (6 bases). The CDR3 is 16 amino acids. Germline CDR1 and CDR2: MNHEY and SVGAGI. The V end lost 2 bases, the J end lost 6 bases, and 16 bases lay between the germline ends. CDR3: CASSYGQGTHDEKLFF. In DNA form, the CDR3 reads TGTGCCAGCAGTTACGGGCAGGGGACACATGATGAAAAACTGTTTTTT.

The DNA for the CDR3 is TGTGCCAGCAGTCTAAACCCCGACCAGGGTTCTAATGAAAAACTGTTTTTT. Translated, it gives CASSLNPDQGSNEKLFF. This sequence joins TRBV27 and TRBJ1-4; D possibly corresponds to TRBD1 (5 bases). Germline assignment: CDR1 MNHEY and CDR2 SMNVEV (reference sequence). V was trimmed by 5 bases and J by 3 bases, leaving 19 bases between them. The CDR3 runs to 17 residues.

This clonotype occurred many times. V and J are TRBV28 and TRBJ1-2, with 7 positions matching TRBD1. The CDR3 is made up of 15 amino acids. V was pared by 6 bases and J by 3 bases, with 10 bases of the junction left unmatched. The germline gives CDR1 MDHEN, CDR2 SYDVKM. CDR3 in DNA: TGTGCCAGCAGCTATAATTTGGGGACAGACTATGGCTACACCTTC. Its translation is CASSYNLGTDYGYTF.

This chain connects TRBV6-5 to TRBJ1-3, with no clear D. CDR3 length equals 13 residues. The V gene lost 2 bases and the J gene lost 0 bases, with 2 bases spanning the gap. Germline-derived CDR1 and CDR2 are MNHEY and SVGAGI. The CDR3 nucleotides read TGTGCCAGCAGTTACACCTCTGGAAACACCATATATTTT. Protein: CASSYTSGNTIYF.

The table lists this clonotype with a few counts. J is TRBJ1-3 and V is TRBV6-1; TRBD1 matches 9 bases. The CDR3 loop spans 13 amino acids. Unmatched junction bases numbered 7, after V lost 5 bases and J lost 11 bases. Germline CDR1 is MNHNS and CDR2 is SASEGT. The CDR3 sequence: CASSTSQGAPIYF. In nucleotides, the CDR3 is TGTGCCAGCAGTACATCACAGGGGGCGCCCATATATTTT.

This clonotype was observed a handful of times. The genes are TRBV3-1 and TRBJ2-7; no clear D gene. Germline CDR1 LGHDT, CDR2 YNNKEL (reference sequence). The CDR3 consists of 14 residues. The germline V and J ends were trimmed by 2 bases and 6 bases, with 14 bases remaining between them. The CDR3 spells CASSQSAPRVEQYF. The CDR3 DNA reads as TGTGCCAGCAGCCAATCGGCGCCCCGGGTCGAGCAGTACTTC.

The V gene is TRBV2, the J gene TRBJ1-5; D is uncertain. CDR1 is SNHLY, CDR2 FYNNEI, per germline. Between the trimmed V and J ends, which lost 4 bases and 4 bases, there was a span of 11 bases. The CDR3 sequence is 14 residues long. CDR3 DNA: TGTGCCAGCAGTGCGGTAAAACTGAATCAGCCCCAGCATTTT. This codes for CASSAVKLNQPQHF.

The DNA of the CDR3 is TGTGCCAGCAGTGAATTACCCAAGGCAGGGAAGGCTGGAAACACCATATATTTT. Translation gives CASSELPKAGKAGNTIYF. The V gene is TRBV25-1, the J gene TRBJ1-3; a possible D gene is TRBD1 (5 bases). With 1 base removed from V and 2 bases from J, the gap between germline ends came to 18 bases. The germline CDR1 and CDR2 sequences are MGHDK and SYGVNS. The CDR3 runs to 18 residues.

This clonotype was observed a few times. The chain couples TRBV19 to TRBJ1-5, with TRBD1 matching 11 bases. Germline loops: CDR1 LNHDA, CDR2 SQIVND (reference sequence). CDR3 length equals 14 residues. CDR3 sequence reads: CATGQGAHDQPQHF. The CDR3 nucleotides read TGTGCAACAGGACAGGGGGCCCACGATCAGCCCCAGCATTTT.

This clonotype was seen ten or more times. V gene TRBV25-1 combines with J gene TRBJ1-1; tentatively, D is TRBD1 (5 bases). This CDR3 comprises 15 residues. V gave up 3 bases and J gave up 5 bases, with 16 bases separating them. Germline CDR1 MGHDK, CDR2 SYGVNS. This CDR3 is CASSEPRGEGTEAFF. As DNA, the CDR3 is TGTGCCAGCAGTGAGCCCCGGGGGGAGGGGACTGAAGCTTTCTTT. The variable domain in full, with the rest retrieved from reference TRBV25-1 and TRBJ1-1, is EADIYQTPRYLVIGTGKKITLECSQTMGHDKMYWYQQDPGMELHLIHYSYGVNSTEKGDLSSESTVSRIRTEHFPLTLESARPSHTSQYLCASSEPRGEGTEAFFGQGTRLTVV.

The rearrangement joins TRBV6-2 or TRBV6-3 to TRBJ2-7; D gene ambiguous. Trimming removed 0 bases from V and 1 base from J, with 13 bases in between. This CDR3 comprises 16 residues. Germline CDR1 is MNHEY and CDR2 is SVGEGT. CDR3 loop: CASSYSSQLMSYEQYF. CDR3 nucleotides: TGTGCCAGCAGTTACTCGAGTCAGTTGATGTCCTACGAGCAGTACTTC.